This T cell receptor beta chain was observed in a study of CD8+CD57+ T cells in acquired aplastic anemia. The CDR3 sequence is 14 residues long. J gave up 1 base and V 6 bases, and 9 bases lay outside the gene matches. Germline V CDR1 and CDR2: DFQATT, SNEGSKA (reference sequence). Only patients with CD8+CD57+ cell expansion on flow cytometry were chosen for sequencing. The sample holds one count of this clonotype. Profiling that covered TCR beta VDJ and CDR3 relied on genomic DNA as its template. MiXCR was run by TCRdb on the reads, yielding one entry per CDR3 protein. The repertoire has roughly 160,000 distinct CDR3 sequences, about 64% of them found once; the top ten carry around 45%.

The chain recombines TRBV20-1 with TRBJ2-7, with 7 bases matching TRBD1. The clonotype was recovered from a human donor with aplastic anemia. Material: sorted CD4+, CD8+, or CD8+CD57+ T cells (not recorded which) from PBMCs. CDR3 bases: TGCAGTGCCAAACCCTCGGGACAGTCCTACGAGCAGTACTTC. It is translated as CSAKPSGQSYEQYF.